The 8 T cell receptor beta chains presented below share a single source sample, sequenced in a study of precursors of human CD4 cytotoxic T cells. Four sorted CD4+ memory subsets, central memory, effector memory, IL-7R-high TEMRA and IL-7R-negative TEMRA, were UMI-sequenced. TCRdb ran MiXCR on the reads and lists one entry per CDR3 protein. The table lists hundreds of distinct CDR3 sequences, around 19% of them singletons. The source material was memory CD4+ T cells from blood (PBMCs). Receptors originate from a human donor in good health.

By share, this clonotype ranks as large (0.1 to 1%). The chain links TRBV6-5 to TRBJ1-1; the D gene is possibly TRBD1 (6 bases). Germline CDR1 reads MNHEY; CDR2 reads SVGAGI. This CDR3 comprises 17 residues. The V end was cut by 2 bases, the J end by 1 base, with 17 bases between. CDR3 DNA sequence: TGTGCCAGCAGTTACCAAAGCCCAGGGGCCAGGAACACTGAAGCTTTCTTT. It translates to CASSYQSPGARNTEAFF.

This clonotype was counted only a few times. This chain links TRBV4-1 with TRBJ1-2, with 10 bases matching TRBD1. The CDR3 covers 16 residues. Germline V gene lookup returns CDR1 MGHRA and CDR2 YSYEKL. J gave up 3 bases and V 4 bases, and 8 bases lay outside the gene matches. CDR3 nucleotide sequence: TGCGCCAGCAGCCCCGGAGGGACAGGGGATTACTATGGCTACACCTTC. Translated, it gives CASSPGGTGDYYGYTF.

V usage is TRBV7-2 and J usage is TRBJ2-3, with 7 positions matching TRBD1. The ends lost 7 bases at V and 6 bases at J; junction bases unmatched: 13. Per germline, CDR1 SGHTA and CDR2 FQGNSA. The length of the CDR3 is 15 residues. CDR3 amino acids: CASTRPQGTTDTQYF. In DNA form, the CDR3 reads TGTGCCAGCACCCGACCACAGGGGACAACGGATACGCAGTATTTT.

Judged by abundance, this clonotype is large. The V gene is TRBV11-2, the J gene TRBJ1-6; D possibly corresponds to TRBD1 (5 bases). Germline assignment: CDR1 SGHAT and CDR2 FQNNGV. Deletions cut 2 bases from V and 10 bases from J, with 9 bases between. The CDR3 is 13 amino acids. In DNA, the CDR3 is TGTGCCAGCAGCTTATGGGGGGAATCACCCCTCCACTTT. Its protein product is CASSLWGESPLHF.

Turning to this clonotype: This may come from a read error, since a much larger clone is one base off. This rearrangement joins TRBV9 to TRBJ2-3, with 7 bases lining up with TRBD2. V lost 2 bases, J lost 5 bases, and 11 bases stayed unmatched. Per the germline V gene, CDR1 is SGDLS and CDR2 is YYNGEE. This CDR3 has 16 residues. CDR3 bases: TGTGCCAGCAGCGTTTTACTAGCGTCGGCAGTAGATACGCAGTATTTT. It encodes CASSVLLASAVDTQYF.

As concerns this clonotype: A read error may be the cause here, since a much bigger clone is one base away. This chain links TRBV28 with TRBJ1-1, with TRBD1 matching 9 bases. Germline loops: CDR1 MDHEN, CDR2 SYDVKM. The CDR3 totals 15 residues. J lost 4 bases, V lost 6 bases, and 9 bases had no gene match. CDR3 sequence (DNA): TGTGCCAGCAGGATGGGACAGGGCGGGACCACTGAAGCTTTCTTT. It codes for CASRMGQGGTTEAFF.

This clonotype is large. V is TRBV27 and J is TRBJ2-7; TRBD1 aligns across 11 bases. The junction had 2 bases not matched to a gene; V was cut back by 5 bases and J by 2 bases. Germline V gene data show CDR1 as MNHEY and CDR2 as SMNVEV (reference sequence). The CDR3 has 14 residues. The CDR3 DNA reads as TGTGCCAGCAGTCGGACAGGGGGCGCCTACGAGCAGTACTTC. Its protein is CASSRTGGAYEQYF.

By share, this clonotype ranks as large. The chain carries TRBV12-3 or TRBV12-4 and TRBJ1-2; D may be TRBD1 (5 bases). This CDR3 region has 16 residues. V was trimmed by 2 bases and J by 2 bases, leaving 15 bases between them. The CDR3 spells CASSLSQGGGNYGYTF. The CDR3 DNA follows: TGTGCCAGCAGTTTAAGTCAGGGTGGTGGAAACTATGGCTACACCTTC.